This T cell receptor beta chain is drawn from a study of OX40 agonist ivuxolimab in advanced cancers. Overall study context: The dose-escalation cohort had hepatocellular carcinoma, melanoma, renal cell or head and neck cancer. Therapy given before enrollment (anti-PD-1, anti-PD-L1 or anti-CTLA-4) was allowed, and approximately 40% had some. There were three patients with partial responses, one having hepatocellular carcinoma and two cutaneous melanoma.

Study results and caveats: Among the least clonally expanded were partial responders at 0.1-3.0 mg/kg.

The data were produced by immunoSEQ multiplex PCR, yet TCRdb's version contains in-frame clones alone and is incomplete. The sample consists of around 68,000 clones, around 84% of them appearing once. Regarding this clone: Its specificity is not known.

Germline CDR1 SEHNR, CDR2 FQNEAQ (reference sequence). CDR3 size: 13 residues. V gave up 8 bases and J gave up 3 bases, with 13 bases separating them. The sample in question was CD4+ or CD8+ T cells sorted from blood, obtained in a trial of the OX40 agonist ivuxolimab. This sequence was found in an adult with an advanced solid tumor such as melanoma, head and neck, liver or kidney cancer. The chain couples TRBV7-9 to TRBJ1-1; D may be TRBD1 (5 bases). The CDR3 DNA reads TGTGCCAGCGGTACACAGGCGGACACTGAAGCTTTCTTT. Protein: CASGTQADTEAFF.